The clone carrying this T cell receptor beta chain was seen only a few times. These data belong to a study of beta chain features in type 1 diabetes. Germline CDR1 and CDR2: ENHRY and SYGVKD. V was pared by 10 bases and J by 8 bases, with 20 bases between. This CDR3 has 14 residues. Of the isolated RNA, all was reverse transcribed, and so the sequenced material was expressed TCRB transcripts. TCRdb's table, derived via immunoSEQ multiplex PCR, lists solely in-frame clones and lacks some. The sample yields 300,000 to 450,000 clones, roughly an eighth seen once. This chain joins TRBV10-3 and TRBJ1-4, with D perhaps matching TRBD1 (6 bases). The sequence was collected from a young man in good health. The specimen sequenced was naive CD4+ T cells from blood. DNA for the CDR3: TGTGCCACCAGGACAGTACTAATGGGCGAAAAACTGTTTTTT. Residues: CATRTVLMGEKLFF.